The following is a T cell receptor beta chain sequence with its context. The antigen is undetermined. A multiplex PCR was run with 60 Vbeta primers and 13 Jbeta primers. In the original analysis: The authors later counted roughly 76 million unique TCR beta chains, some 10 million of them shared. Only in-frame clones appear in the TCRdb table, and some are missing; sequencing was by immunoSEQ multiplex PCR. V and J calls and clone size are given by that table; D and trimming were obtained from the DNA. The sample contains around 150,000 clones, less than 80% of which appear only once. The source of the sample is a study of cytomegalovirus exposure and HLA in healthy donors. Study summary: Prior work identified about 120 million unique TCR beta sequences in some 200 million T cells. The Caucasian-associated ancestry cluster contained about four fifths of the approximately 430 genotyped donors. Overall study findings and caveats: Only CMV serostatus was available as immune exposure information.

Germline CDR1 and CDR2: MDHEN and SYDVKM. This CDR3 comprises 14 residues. The junction had 5 bases not matched to a gene; V was cut back by 5 bases and J by 4 bases. The receptor comes from a man in his fifties in good health and CMV-seropositive. Sequenced input: PBMCs. This sequence joins TRBV28 and TRBJ1-1; 9 positions agree with TRBD1. In nucleotides, the CDR3 is TGTGCCAGCAGTCTACAGGGGGCGATCACTGAAGCTTTCTTT. Translated, it gives CASSLQGAITEAFF.